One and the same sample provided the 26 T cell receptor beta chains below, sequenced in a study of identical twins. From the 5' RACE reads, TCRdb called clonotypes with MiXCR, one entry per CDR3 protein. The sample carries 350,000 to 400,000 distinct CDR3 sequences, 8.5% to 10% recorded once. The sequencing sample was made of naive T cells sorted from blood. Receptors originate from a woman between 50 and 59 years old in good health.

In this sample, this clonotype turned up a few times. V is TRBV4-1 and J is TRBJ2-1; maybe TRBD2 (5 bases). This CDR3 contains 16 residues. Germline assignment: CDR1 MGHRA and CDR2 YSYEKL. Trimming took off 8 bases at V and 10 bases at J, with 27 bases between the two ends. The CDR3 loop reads CASAYRSGLLSPEQFF. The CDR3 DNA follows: TGCGCCAGCGCCTACCGGAGCGGCCTCCTCTCCCCCGAGCAGTTCTTC.

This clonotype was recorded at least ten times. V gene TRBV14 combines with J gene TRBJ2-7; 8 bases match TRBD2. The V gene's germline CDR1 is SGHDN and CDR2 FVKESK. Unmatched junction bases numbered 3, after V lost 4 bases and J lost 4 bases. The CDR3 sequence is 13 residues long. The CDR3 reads CASSLGGGYEQYV. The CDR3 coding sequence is TGTGCCAGCAGCCTCGGGGGGGGTTACGAGCAGTACGTC.

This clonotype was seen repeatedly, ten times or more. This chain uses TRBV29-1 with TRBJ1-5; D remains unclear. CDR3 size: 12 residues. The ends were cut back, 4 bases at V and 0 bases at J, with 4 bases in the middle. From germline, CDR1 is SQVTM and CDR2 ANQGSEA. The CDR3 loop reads CSVGASNQPQHF. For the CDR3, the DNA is TGCAGCGTTGGGGCTAGCAATCAGCCCCAGCATTTT.

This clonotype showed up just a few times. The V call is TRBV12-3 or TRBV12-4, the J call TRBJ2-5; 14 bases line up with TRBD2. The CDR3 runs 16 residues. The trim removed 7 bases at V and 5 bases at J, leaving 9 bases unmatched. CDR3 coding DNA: TGTGCCAGCACCCTCCAGACTAGCGGGAGGGCGGAGACCCAGTACTTC. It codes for CASTLQTSGRAETQYF.

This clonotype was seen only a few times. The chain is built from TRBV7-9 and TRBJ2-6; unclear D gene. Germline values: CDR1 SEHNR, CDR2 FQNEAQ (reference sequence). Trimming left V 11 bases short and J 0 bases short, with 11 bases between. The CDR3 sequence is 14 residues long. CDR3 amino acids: CAVSFGSGANVLTF. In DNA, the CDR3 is TGTGCCGTCTCTTTTGGCTCTGGGGCCAACGTCCTGACTTTC. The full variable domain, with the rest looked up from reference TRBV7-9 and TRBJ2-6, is DTGVSQNPRHKITKRGQNVTFRCDPISEHNRLYWYRQTLGQGPEFLTYFQNEAQLEKSRLLSDRFSAERPKGSFSTLEIQRTEQGDSAMYLCAVSFGSGANVLTFGAGSRLTVL.

CDR3 protein: CASSVDHLAGGHTQYF. In DNA form, the CDR3 reads TGTGCCAGCAGCGTAGATCACCTAGCGGGAGGCCATACGCAGTATTTT. V is TRBV9 and J is TRBJ2-3, with 11 positions matching TRBD2. V was pared by 0 bases and J by 7 bases, with 7 bases of the junction left unmatched. Looked up from germline, CDR1 is SGDLS and CDR2 is YYNGEE. This CDR3 is 16 amino acids long.

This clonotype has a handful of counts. CDR3 residues: CSVSDRPYGYTF. CDR3 in DNA: TGCAGCGTATCGGACAGGCCTTATGGCTACACCTTC. This chain uses TRBV29-1 with TRBJ1-2, with 7 nucleotides matching TRBD1. J was trimmed by 5 bases and V by 6 bases; bases with no gene match: 6. There are 12 residues in the CDR3. Per germline, CDR1 SQVTM and CDR2 ANQGSEA. The full variable domain, rest sourced from reference TRBV29-1 and TRBJ1-2, is SAVISQKPSRDICQRGTSLTIQCQVDSQVTMMFWYRQQPGQSLTLIATANQGSEATYESGFVIDKFPISRPNLTFSTLTVSNMSPEDSSIYLCSVSDRPYGYTFGSGTRLTVV.

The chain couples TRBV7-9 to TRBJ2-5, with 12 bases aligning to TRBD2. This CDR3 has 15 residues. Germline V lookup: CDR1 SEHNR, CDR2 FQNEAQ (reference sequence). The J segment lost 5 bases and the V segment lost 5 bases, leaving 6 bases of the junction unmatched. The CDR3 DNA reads TGTGCCAGCAGCAGACTAGCGGGAGAGGTGGAGACCCAGTACTTC. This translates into CASSRLAGEVETQYF.

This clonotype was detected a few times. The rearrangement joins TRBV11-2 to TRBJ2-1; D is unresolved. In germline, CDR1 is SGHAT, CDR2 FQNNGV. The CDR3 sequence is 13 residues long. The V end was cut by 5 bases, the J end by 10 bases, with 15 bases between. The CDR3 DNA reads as TGTGCCAGCAGCCCCGTAGTCGGTGTGGAGCAGTTCTTC. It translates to CASSPVVGVEQFF.

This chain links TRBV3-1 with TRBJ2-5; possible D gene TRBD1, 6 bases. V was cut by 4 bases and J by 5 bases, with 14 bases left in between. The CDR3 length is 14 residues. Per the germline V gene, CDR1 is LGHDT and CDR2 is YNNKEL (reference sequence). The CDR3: CASSPTGGTETQYF. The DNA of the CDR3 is TGTGCCAGCAGCCCTACTGGGGGCACTGAGACCCAGTACTTC.

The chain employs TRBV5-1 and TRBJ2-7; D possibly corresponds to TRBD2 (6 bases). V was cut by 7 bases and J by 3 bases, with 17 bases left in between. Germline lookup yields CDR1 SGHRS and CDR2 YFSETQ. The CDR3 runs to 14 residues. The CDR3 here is CASHERARGYEQYF. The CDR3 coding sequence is TGCGCCAGCCATGAGCGGGCAAGGGGCTACGAGCAGTACTTC.

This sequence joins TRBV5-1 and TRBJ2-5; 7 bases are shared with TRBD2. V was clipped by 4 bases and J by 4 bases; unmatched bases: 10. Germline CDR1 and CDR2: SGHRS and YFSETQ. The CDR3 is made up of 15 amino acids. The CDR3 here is CASSASSGHGETQYF. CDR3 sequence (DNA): TGCGCCAGCAGCGCATCTAGCGGCCACGGAGAGACCCAGTACTTC.

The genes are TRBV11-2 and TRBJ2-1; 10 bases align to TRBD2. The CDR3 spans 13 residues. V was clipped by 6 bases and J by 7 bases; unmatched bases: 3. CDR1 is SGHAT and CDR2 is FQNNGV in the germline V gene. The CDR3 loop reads CASSSGRINEQFF. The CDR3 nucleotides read TGTGCCAGCAGTAGCGGGAGGATAAATGAGCAGTTCTTC. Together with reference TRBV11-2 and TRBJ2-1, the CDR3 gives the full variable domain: EAGVAQSPRYKIIEKRQSVAFWCNPISGHATLYWYQQILGQGPKLLIQFQNNGVVDDSQLPKDRFSAERLKGVDSTLKIQPAKLEDSAVYLCASSSGRINEQFFGPGTRLTVL.

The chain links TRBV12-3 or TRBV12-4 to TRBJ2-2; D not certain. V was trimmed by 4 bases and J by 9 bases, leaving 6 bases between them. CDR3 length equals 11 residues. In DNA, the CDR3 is TGTGCCAGCAGTTCAACCCGGGAGCTGTTTTTT. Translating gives CASSSTRELFF.

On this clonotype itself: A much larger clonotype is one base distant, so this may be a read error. The CDR3 sequence: CSALAGGRNGELFF. CDR3 DNA sequence: TGCAGCGCCCTAGCGGGAGGTCGCAACGGGGAGCTGTTTTTT. The chain has TRBV20-1 and TRBJ2-2, with 11 bases fitting TRBD2. The CDR3 contains 14 residues. Germline values: CDR1 DFQATT, CDR2 SNEGSKA (reference sequence).

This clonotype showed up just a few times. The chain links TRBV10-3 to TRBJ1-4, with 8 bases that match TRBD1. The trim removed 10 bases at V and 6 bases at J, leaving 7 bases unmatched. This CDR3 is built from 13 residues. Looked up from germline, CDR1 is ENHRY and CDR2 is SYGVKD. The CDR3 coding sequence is TGTGCCACCCAGGGGGCCGGGGATGAAAAACTGTTTTTT. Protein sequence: CATQGAGDEKLFF.

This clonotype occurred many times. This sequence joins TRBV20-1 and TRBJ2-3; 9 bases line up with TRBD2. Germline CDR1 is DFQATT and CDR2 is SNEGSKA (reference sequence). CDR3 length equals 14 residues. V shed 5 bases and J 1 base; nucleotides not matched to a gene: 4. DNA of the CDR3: TGCAGTGCTGGCAGACTAGCGGGCACAGATACGCAGTATTTT. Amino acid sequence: CSAGRLAGTDTQYF.

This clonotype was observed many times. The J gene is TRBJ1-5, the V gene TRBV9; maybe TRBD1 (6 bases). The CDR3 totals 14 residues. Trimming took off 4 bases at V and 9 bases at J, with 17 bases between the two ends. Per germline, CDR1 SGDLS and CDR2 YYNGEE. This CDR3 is CASSSDSAYSPQHF. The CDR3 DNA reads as TGTGCCAGCAGCTCGGACAGTGCCTACTCGCCCCAGCATTTT.

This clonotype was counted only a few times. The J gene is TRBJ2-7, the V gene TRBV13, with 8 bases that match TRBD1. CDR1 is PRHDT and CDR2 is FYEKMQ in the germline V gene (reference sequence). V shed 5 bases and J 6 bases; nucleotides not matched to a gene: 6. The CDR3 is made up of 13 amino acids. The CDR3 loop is CASSQGQAVEQYF. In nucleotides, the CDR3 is TGTGCCAGCAGCCAGGGACAGGCGGTCGAGCAGTACTTC.

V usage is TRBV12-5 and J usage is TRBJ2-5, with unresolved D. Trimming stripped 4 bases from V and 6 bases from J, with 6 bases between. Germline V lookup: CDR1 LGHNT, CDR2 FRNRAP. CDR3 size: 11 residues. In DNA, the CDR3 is TGTGCTAGTGGTTCGTTTCAGACCCAGTACTTC. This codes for CASGSFQTQYF.

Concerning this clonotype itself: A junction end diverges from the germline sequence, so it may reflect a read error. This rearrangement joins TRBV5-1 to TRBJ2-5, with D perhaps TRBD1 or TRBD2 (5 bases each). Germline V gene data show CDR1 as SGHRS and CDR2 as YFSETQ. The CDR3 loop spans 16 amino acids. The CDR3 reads CASSWGSLTNQESQYF. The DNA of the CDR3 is TGCGCCAGCAGCTGGGGGTCACTAACCAACCAAGAGTCCCAGTACTTC.

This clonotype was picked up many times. The CDR3 sequence: CASSSLTGGVQYF. The CDR3 nucleotides are TGTGCCAGCAGCTCCTTAACAGGGGGTGTTCAGTACTTC. The chain carries TRBV27 and TRBJ2-4; 8 bases are a match to TRBD1. Germline V CDR1 and CDR2: MNHEY, SMNVEV (reference sequence). J lost 11 bases, V lost 6 bases, and 9 bases had no gene match. This CDR3 region has 13 residues.

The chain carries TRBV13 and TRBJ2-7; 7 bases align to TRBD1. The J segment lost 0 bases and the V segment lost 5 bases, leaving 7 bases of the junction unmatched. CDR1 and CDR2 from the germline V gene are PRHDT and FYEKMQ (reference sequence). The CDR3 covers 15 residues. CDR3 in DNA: TGTGCCAGCAGCCCGGGACAGCCGAGCTCCTACGAGCAGTACTTC. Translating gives CASSPGQPSSYEQYF.

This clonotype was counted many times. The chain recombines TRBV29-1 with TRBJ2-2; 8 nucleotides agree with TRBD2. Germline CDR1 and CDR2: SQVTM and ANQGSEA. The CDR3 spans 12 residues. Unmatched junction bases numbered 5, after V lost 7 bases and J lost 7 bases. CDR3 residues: CSASGGNGELFF. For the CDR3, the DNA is TGCAGCGCATCGGGAGGGAACGGGGAGCTGTTTTTT.

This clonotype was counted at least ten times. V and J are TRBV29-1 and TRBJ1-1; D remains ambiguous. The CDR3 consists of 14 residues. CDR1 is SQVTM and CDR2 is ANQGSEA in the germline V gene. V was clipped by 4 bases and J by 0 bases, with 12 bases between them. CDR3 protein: CSVARTDLNTEAFF. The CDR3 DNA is TGCAGCGTTGCCCGAACAGATTTGAACACTGAAGCTTTCTTT.

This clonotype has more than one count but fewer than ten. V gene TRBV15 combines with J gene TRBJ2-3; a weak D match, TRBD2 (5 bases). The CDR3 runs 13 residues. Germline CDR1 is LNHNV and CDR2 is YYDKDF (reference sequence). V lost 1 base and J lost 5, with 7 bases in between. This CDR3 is CATSRGGLDTQYF. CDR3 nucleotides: TGTGCCACCAGCAGAGGAGGGTTAGATACGCAGTATTTT.